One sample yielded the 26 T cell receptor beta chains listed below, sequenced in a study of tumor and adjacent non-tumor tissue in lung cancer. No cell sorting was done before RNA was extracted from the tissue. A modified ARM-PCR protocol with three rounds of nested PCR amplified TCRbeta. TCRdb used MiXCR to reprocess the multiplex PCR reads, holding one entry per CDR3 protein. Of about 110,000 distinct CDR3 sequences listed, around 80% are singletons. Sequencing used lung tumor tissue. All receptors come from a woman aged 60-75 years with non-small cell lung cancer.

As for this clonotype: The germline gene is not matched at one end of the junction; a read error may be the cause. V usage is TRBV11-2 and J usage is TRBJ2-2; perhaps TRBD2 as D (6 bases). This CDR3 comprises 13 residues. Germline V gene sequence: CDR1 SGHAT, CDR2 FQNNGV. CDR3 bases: TGTGCTAGCAACCCTCGGAGGGCCGGGGAGCTGTTTTTT. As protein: CASNPRRAGELFF.

This CDR3 reads CASSHRQAPRSDTQYF. The CDR3, as DNA: TGTGCCAGCAGCCATAGACAGGCCCCGCGATCAGATACGCAGTATTTT. The chain carries TRBV11-2 and TRBJ2-3; a possible D gene is TRBD1 (6 bases). This CDR3 comprises 16 residues. V dropped 5 bases and J dropped 4 bases, with 19 bases sitting between them. Germline lookup yields CDR1 SGHAT and CDR2 FQNNGV.

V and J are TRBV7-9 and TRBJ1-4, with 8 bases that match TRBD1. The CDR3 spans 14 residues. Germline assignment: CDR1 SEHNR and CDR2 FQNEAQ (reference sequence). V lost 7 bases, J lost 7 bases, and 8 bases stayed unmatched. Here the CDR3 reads CASNPQTGVEKLFF. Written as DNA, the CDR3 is TGTGCCAGCAACCCACAGACAGGGGTTGAAAAACTGTTTTTT.

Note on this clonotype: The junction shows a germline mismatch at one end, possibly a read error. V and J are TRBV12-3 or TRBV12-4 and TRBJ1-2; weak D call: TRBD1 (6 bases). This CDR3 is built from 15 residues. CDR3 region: CVSRARPGGGYGYIF. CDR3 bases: TGTGTCAGCAGGGCCAGGCCAGGTGGGGGCTATGGCTACATCTTC.

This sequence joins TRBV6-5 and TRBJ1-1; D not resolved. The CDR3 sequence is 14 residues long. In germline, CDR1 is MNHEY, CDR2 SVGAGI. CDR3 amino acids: CASRPPVTNTEAFF. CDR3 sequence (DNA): TGTGCTAGTAGACCACCGGTGACGAACACTGAAGCTTTCTTT.

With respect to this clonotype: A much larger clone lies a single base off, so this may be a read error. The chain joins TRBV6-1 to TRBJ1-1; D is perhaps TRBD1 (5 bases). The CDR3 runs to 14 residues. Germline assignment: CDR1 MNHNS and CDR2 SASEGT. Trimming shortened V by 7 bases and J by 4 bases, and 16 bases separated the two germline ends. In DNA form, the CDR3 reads TGTGCCAGCACACGATGGGCAGGGAGCACTGAAGCTTTCTTT. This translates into CASTRWAGSTEAFF.

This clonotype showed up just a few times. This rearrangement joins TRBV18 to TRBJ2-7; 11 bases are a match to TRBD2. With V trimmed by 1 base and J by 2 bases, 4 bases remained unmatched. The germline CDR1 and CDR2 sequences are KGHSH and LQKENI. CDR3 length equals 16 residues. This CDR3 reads CASSPLGLAVPYEQYF. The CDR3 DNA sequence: TGTGCCAGCTCACCACTGGGACTAGCGGTTCCCTACGAGCAGTACTTC.

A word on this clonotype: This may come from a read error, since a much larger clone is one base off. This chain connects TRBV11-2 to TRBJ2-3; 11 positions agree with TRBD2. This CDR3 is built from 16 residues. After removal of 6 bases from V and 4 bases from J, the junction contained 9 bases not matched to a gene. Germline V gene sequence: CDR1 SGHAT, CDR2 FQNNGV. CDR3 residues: CASRYGLAGGADTQYF. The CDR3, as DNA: TGTGCCAGCAGATATGGACTAGCGGGCGGCGCAGATACGCAGTATTTT.

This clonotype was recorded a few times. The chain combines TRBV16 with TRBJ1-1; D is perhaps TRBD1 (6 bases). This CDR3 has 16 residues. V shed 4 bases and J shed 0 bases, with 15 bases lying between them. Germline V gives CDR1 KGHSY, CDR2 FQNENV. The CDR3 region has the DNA TGTGCCAGCAGCCTACTTGGAGACAGGCTGAACACTGAAGCTTTCTTT. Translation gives CASSLLGDRLNTEAFF.

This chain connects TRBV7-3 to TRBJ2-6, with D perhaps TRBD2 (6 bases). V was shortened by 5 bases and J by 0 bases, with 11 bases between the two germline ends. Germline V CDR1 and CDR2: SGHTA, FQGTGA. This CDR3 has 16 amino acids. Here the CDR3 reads CASSNSGGSGANVLTF. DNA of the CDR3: TGTGCCAGCAGCAATTCCGGGGGCTCTGGGGCCAACGTCCTGACTTTC.

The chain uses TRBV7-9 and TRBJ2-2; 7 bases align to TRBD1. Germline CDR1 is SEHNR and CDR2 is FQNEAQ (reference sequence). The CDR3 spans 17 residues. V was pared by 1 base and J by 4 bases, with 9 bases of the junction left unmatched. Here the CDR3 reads CASSLGGDSLFTGELFF. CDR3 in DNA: TGTGCCAGCAGCTTAGGAGGGGACAGCCTATTCACCGGGGAGCTGTTTTTT.

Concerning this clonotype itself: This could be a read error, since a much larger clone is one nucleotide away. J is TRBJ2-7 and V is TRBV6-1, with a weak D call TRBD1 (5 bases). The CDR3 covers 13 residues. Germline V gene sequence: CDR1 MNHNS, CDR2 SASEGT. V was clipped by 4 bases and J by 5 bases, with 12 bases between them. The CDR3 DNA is TGTGCCAGCAGTGGACAGCTTTCCCACGAGCAGTACTTC. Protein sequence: CASSGQLSHEQYF.

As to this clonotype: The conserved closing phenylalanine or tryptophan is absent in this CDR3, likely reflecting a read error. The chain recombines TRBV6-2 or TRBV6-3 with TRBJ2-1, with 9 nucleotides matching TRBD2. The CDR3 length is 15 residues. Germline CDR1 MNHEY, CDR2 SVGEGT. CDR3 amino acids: CASSYSEAGGDEQFV. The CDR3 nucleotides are TGTGCCAGCAGTTACTCAGAAGCGGGAGGAGATGAACAGTTCGTC.

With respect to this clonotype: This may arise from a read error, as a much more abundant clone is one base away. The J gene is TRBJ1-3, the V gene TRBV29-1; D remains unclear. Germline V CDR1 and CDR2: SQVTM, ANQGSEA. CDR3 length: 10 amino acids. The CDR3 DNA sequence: TGCAGTGTGGCTGGAAACACCATATATTTT. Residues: CSVAGNTIYF.

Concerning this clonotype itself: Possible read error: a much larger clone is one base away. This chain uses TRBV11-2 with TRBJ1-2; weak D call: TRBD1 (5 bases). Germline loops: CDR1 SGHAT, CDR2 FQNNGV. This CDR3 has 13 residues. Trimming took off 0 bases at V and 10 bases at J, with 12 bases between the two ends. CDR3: CASSLEPGNDYTF. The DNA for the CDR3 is TGTGCCAGCAGCTTAGAGCCAGGGAATGACTACACCTTC.

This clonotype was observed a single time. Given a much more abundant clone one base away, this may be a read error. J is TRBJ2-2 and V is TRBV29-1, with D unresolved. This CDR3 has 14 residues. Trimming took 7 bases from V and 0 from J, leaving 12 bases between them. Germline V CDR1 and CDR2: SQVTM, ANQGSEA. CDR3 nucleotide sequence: TGCAGCGGAAAAGAGATCACGAACACCGGGGAGCTGTTTTTT. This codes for CSGKEITNTGELFF.

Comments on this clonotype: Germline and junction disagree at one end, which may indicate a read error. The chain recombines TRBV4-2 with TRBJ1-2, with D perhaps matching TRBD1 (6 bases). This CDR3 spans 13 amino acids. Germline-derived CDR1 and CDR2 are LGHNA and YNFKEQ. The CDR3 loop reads CASNQEGHYGYTF. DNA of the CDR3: TGTGCCAGCAACCAAGAGGGACACTATGGCTACACATTC.

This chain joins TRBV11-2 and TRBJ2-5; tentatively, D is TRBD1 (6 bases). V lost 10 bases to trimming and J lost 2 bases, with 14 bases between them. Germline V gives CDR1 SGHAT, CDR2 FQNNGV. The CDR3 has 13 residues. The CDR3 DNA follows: TGTGCCACCTCGAGGGGGACACAAGAGACCCAGTACTTC. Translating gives CATSRGTQETQYF.

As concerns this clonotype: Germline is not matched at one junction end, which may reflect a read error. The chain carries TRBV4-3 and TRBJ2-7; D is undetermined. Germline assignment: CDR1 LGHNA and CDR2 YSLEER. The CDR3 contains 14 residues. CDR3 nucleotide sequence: TGCGCCAGCAGCCAATTCATCATGGGATCAGAGCAATACTTC. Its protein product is CASSQFIMGSEQYF.

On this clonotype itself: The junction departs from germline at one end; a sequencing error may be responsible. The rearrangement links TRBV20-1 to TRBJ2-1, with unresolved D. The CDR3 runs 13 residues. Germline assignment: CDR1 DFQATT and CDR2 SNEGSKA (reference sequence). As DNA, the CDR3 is TGCAGTGCTACAAGGGATCAATACAATGAGCAGTTATTC. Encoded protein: CSATRDQYNEQLF.

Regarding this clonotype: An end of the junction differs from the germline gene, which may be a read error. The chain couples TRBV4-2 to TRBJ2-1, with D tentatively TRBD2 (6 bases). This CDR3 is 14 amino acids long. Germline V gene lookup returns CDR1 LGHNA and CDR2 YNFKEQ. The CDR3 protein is CASCGEVDYNEQFF. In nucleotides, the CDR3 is TGTGCCAGCTGCGGGGAGGTAGACTACAATGAGCAATTCTTC.

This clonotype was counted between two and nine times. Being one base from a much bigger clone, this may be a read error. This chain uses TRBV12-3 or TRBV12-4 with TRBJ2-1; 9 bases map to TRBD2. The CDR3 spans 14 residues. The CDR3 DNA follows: TGTACCAGCAGTTTAGGGCTAGCGGGGAATGAGCAGTTCTTC. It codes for CTSSLGLAGNEQFF.

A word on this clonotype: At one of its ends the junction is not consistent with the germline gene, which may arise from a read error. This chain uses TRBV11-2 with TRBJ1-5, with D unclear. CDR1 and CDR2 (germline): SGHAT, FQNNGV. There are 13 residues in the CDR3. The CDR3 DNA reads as TGTGCCAGCAGCTTACTGGGTAATCAGCCTCAGCATTTT. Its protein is CASSLLGNQPQHF.

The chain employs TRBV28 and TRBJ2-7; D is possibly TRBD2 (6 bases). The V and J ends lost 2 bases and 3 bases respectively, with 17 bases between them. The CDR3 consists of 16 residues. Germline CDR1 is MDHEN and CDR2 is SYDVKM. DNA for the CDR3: TGTGCCAGCAGTTTACCGAGTCGGGGGTCATTCTACGAGCAGTACTTC. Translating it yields CASSLPSRGSFYEQYF.

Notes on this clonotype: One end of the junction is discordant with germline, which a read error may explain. CDR3 nucleotide sequence: TGTACCAGCAGTACCTCCTACGAGCAGTACTTC. This gives the protein CTSSTSYEQYF. The chain has TRBV28 and TRBJ2-7; D gene uncertain. The germline V gene has CDR1 MDHEN and CDR2 SYDVKM. The CDR3 consists of 11 residues.

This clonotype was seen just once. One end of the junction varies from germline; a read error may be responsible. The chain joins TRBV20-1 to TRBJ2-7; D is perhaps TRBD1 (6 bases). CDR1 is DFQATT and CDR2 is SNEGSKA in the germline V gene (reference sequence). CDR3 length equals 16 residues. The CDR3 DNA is TGCAGTGCTAGAATTGCCCCCTGGACAGTCCACTACGAGCATTACTTC. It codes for CSARIAPWTVHYEHYF.